The T cell receptor beta chain described here comes from a study of blood T cell repertoires in COVID-19. At the level of the study: Nucleic acid was either cDNA or gDNA, and it came from T cells, B-cell-depleted T cells, or PBMCs.

The authors' processing: Amplification of reference gene primers provided the estimated nucleated cell counts. Method: immunoSEQ multiplex PCR; TCRdb's copy keeps in-frame clones and lacks some. Clone size and V and J calls were adopted from that table, with D and trimming inferred from the DNA. In the table there are about 210,000 clones, less than 90% of which are singletons. This clone was seen a handful of times. This CDR3 contains 14 residues. The junction had 10 bases not matched to a gene; V was cut back by 7 bases and J by 6 bases. CDR1 is SGHRS, CDR2 YFSETQ, per germline. The clonotype originates from a man aged 35-49 years with acute or convalescent COVID-19. This chain uses TRBV5-1 with TRBJ2-3; 8 bases match TRBD2. The sample taken for sequencing was peripheral blood. Written as DNA, the CDR3 is TGCGCCAGCTGTAGCGGGGATCGATATGATACGCAGTATTTT. Protein sequence: CASCSGDRYDTQYF.